This T cell receptor beta chain was profiled in a study of blood T cell repertoires in COVID-19. Across the study: The United States, Italy and Spain supplied acute and convalescent COVID-19 samples. PBMCs, B-cell-depleted T cells, or T cells provided the cDNA or gDNA that made up the material.

Study processing details: Amplification from reference gene primers served as the basis for estimated nucleated cell counts. Clones were read by immunoSEQ multiplex PCR, and TCRdb kept only the in-frame ones, dropping some. V, J and clone size are taken as reported in that table, and D and trimming were inferred from the DNA itself. The repertoire holds about 210,000 clones, with approximately 85% as singletons. This clone turned up a few times. The J segment lost 11 bases and the V segment lost 3 bases, leaving 18 bases of the junction unmatched. This CDR3 has 16 amino acids. Germline CDR1 is MNHEY and CDR2 is SVGAGI. Seattle enrolled patients during active infection and tracked them longitudinally.

The rearrangement links TRBV6-5 to TRBJ1-1, with 7 bases matching TRBD1. The source is a woman in her 70s with COVID-19, enrolled during active disease. The sequenced material came from peripheral blood. The CDR3 DNA sequence: TGTGCCAGCAGTTATAGTGTGGGGACAGATTCACCGAGGGCTTTCTTT. It codes for CASSYSVGTDSPRAFF.